These 22 T cell receptor beta chains were sequenced from one sample in a study of T cells in Graves' hyperthyroidism and ophthalmopathy. Amplification of TCR beta CDR3 regions used RNA as the template. HTBI primers were the set used in a first-round RT-PCR of the TCR CDR3. TCRdb re-called the multiplex PCR reads through MiXCR, storing one row per CDR3 protein. The sample holds roughly 750,000 distinct CDR3 sequences, 16% seen once. The specimen was blood. The receptors shown here come from a man between 18 and 35 years old with Graves' hyperthyroidism.

The chain employs TRBV19 and TRBJ2-1; D is unresolved. Trimming removed 4 bases at V and 7 bases at J, with 20 bases between. The CDR3 is made up of 16 amino acids. Germline V gene sequence: CDR1 LNHDA, CDR2 SQIVND (reference sequence). The CDR3 region has the DNA TGTGCCAGTAGTACTCCCACCGCTAGGAGAACGAATGAGCAGTTCTTC. Protein: CASSTPTARRTNEQFF. Based on the CDR3 plus reference TRBV19 and TRBJ2-1, the full variable domain is DGGITQSPKYLFRKEGQNVTLSCEQNLNHDAMYWYRQDPGQGLRLIYYSQIVNDFQKGDIAEGYSVSREKKESFPLTVTSAQKNPTAFYLCASSTPTARRTNEQFFGPGTRLTVL.

The chain couples TRBV27 to TRBJ2-7; either TRBD1 or TRBD2 may supply D (5 bases each). CDR3 length: 15 residues. CDR1 and CDR2 from the germline V gene are MNHEY and SMNVEV (reference sequence). The V end lost 3 bases, the J end lost 3 bases, and 15 bases lay between the germline ends. The DNA for the CDR3 is TGTGCCAGCAGTTTTGTCAGGGAGCCCCTCTACGAGCAGTACTTC. Residues: CASSFVREPLYEQYF.

V and J are TRBV15 and TRBJ2-7, with 10 positions matching TRBD2. The ends lost 5 bases at V and 8 bases at J; junction bases unmatched: 6. The V gene's germline CDR1 is LNHNV and CDR2 YYDKDF (reference sequence). This CDR3 has 13 residues. CDR3 residues: CATSAGTSDQQYF. The CDR3 nucleotides are TGTGCCACCAGCGCCGGGACTAGCGACCAGCAGTACTTC.

This clonotype was recorded many times. V usage is TRBV28 and J usage is TRBJ2-1; D tentatively reads TRBD1 or TRBD2 (5 bases each). Germline assignment: CDR1 MDHEN and CDR2 SYDVKM. V shed 6 bases and J shed 5 bases, with 17 bases lying between them. The CDR3 consists of 15 residues. In DNA form, the CDR3 reads TGTGCCAGCAGCACTCGGGGCAGTACTCACAATGAGCAGTTCTTC. Protein: CASSTRGSTHNEQFF.

The chain couples TRBV7-2 to TRBJ2-1, with 7 nucleotides matching TRBD1. The germline V gene has CDR1 SGHTA and CDR2 FQGNSA. The CDR3 runs to 15 residues. V gave up 5 bases and J gave up 3 bases; unmatched junction bases: 7. CDR3: CASSPTRDSYNEQFF. DNA of the CDR3: TGTGCCAGCAGCCCCACCCGGGACAGCTACAATGAGCAGTTCTTC.

In its sample, this clonotype was seen a few times. The CDR3 DNA reads as TGTGCCAGCAGCCTCATGGGGGACAGCCAAGAGACCCAGTACTTC. Translated, it gives CASSLMGDSQETQYF. This chain joins TRBV7-9 and TRBJ2-5; 7 nucleotides align to TRBD1. With V trimmed by 5 bases and J by 1 base, 7 bases remained unmatched. Germline V lookup: CDR1 SEHNR, CDR2 FQNEAQ (reference sequence). This CDR3 has 15 residues.

This clonotype was found many times. The rearrangement uses TRBV20-1 and TRBJ2-7, with 10 bases that match TRBD2. Germline V gene data show CDR1 as DFQATT and CDR2 as SNEGSKA (reference sequence). The CDR3 totals 15 residues. The V gene end was trimmed by 6 bases and the J gene end by 3 bases; junction bases not matched to a gene: 11. The CDR3 reads CSARPGTSVHYEQYF. CDR3 bases: TGCAGTGCCAGACCCGGGACTAGCGTGCACTACGAGCAGTACTTC.

Many counts were recorded for this clonotype. The chain links TRBV18 to TRBJ2-3, with 7 nucleotides matching TRBD2. The CDR3 length is 14 residues. Germline V gives CDR1 KGHSH, CDR2 LQKENI. Unmatched junction bases numbered 6, after V lost 0 bases and J lost 9 bases. CDR3 amino acids: CASSPPRQRDTQYF. The CDR3 coding sequence is TGTGCCAGCTCACCACCGAGGCAGCGGGACACGCAGTATTTT.

This clonotype was observed many times. The chain joins TRBV12-3 or TRBV12-4 to TRBJ2-3, with D unclear. Trimming stripped 6 bases from V and 5 bases from J, with 15 bases between. The CDR3 sequence is 14 residues long. CDR3 coding DNA: TGTGCCAGCAGCCACCATGACGCCGGAGATACGCAGTATTTT. Residues: CASSHHDAGDTQYF.

This clonotype showed up just a few times. The rearrangement uses TRBV9 and TRBJ2-7, with a possible D match to TRBD2 (5 bases). Germline V gives CDR1 SGDLS, CDR2 YYNGEE. This CDR3 spans 15 amino acids. Trimming left V 0 bases short and J 0 bases short, with 10 bases between. The CDR3: CASSVGGDNSYEQYF. The CDR3 DNA follows: TGTGCCAGCAGCGTAGGGGGAGACAACTCCTACGAGCAGTACTTC.

This clonotype was found many times. The gene calls are TRBV24-1 and TRBJ2-3; TRBD2 matches 8 bases. Looked up from germline, CDR1 is KGHDR and CDR2 is SFDVKD. V dropped 3 bases and J dropped 4; count of bases not matched to a gene: 14. The CDR3 consists of 18 residues. DNA of the CDR3: TGTGCCACCAGTGATGCACGGACAAGCGGGAGTCGTGCAGATACGCAGTATTTT. It encodes CATSDARTSGSRADTQYF.

This clonotype was picked up many times. The V and J genes are TRBV6-2 or TRBV6-3 and TRBJ2-7; TRBD2 matches at 10 bases. V gave up 8 bases and J gave up 4 bases; unmatched junction bases: 11. CDR3 length: 15 amino acids. Germline CDR1 reads MNHEY; CDR2 reads SVGEGT. CDR3 region: CASVAHPSGSYEQYF. In nucleotides, the CDR3 is TGTGCCAGCGTAGCCCATCCTAGCGGGAGTTACGAGCAGTACTTC.

This clonotype was recorded many times. The V gene is TRBV11-2, the J gene TRBJ2-5, with TRBD1 matching over 9 bases. The trim removed 6 bases at V and 5 bases at J, leaving 16 bases unmatched. This CDR3 is 17 amino acids long. CDR1 and CDR2 (germline): SGHAT, FQNNGV. The DNA of the CDR3 is TGTGCCAGCAGGAAATCCGGGACAGGGTTGACGACGGAGACCCAGTACTTC. It translates to CASRKSGTGLTTETQYF.

This chain links TRBV3-1 with TRBJ2-7; no clear D. Germline V CDR1 and CDR2: LGHDT, YNNKEL (reference sequence). The CDR3 contains 12 residues. V lost 1 base and J 5 bases, leaving 6 bases between the germline ends. CDR3 nucleotides: TGTGCCAGCAGCCAAGTGACGAACGAGCAGTACTTC. Protein: CASSQVTNEQYF.

This clonotype was seen a few times. The V and J genes are TRBV20-1 and TRBJ2-7, with 8 bases identical to TRBD2. This CDR3 contains 12 residues. From germline, CDR1 is DFQATT and CDR2 SNEGSKA (reference sequence). Trimming at V came to 3 bases and at J to 6 bases, leaving 4 bases not matched to a gene. The CDR3 DNA sequence: TGCAGTGCTAGGCAAGCGGGAGCCGAGCAGTACTTC. Its protein is CSARQAGAEQYF.

This sequence joins TRBV29-1 and TRBJ1-2; 12 bases match TRBD1. Germline CDR1 and CDR2: SQVTM and ANQGSEA. The CDR3 contains 13 residues. The J segment lost 8 bases and the V segment lost 3 bases, leaving 4 bases of the junction unmatched. The CDR3, as DNA: TGCAGCGTTGATGGGACAGGGGGCGGCGGCTACACCTTC. Its protein is CSVDGTGGGGYTF. Supplemented by reference TRBV29-1 and TRBJ1-2, the full variable domain reads SAVISQKPSRDICQRGTSLTIQCQVDSQVTMMFWYRQQPGQSLTLIATANQGSEATYESGFVIDKFPISRPNLTFSTLTVSNMSPEDSSIYLCSVDGTGGGGYTFGSGTRLTVV.

This clonotype was found a few times. V gene TRBV19 combines with J gene TRBJ1-5, with 9 bases fitting TRBD1. V lost 9 bases and J lost 7; bases outside the gene matches: 10. Germline V gene data show CDR1 as LNHDA and CDR2 as SQIVND (reference sequence). The CDR3 contains 14 residues. DNA for the CDR3: TGTGCCAGCCTCCTTACAGGGGGCCGGCAGCCCCAGCATTTT. Amino acid sequence: CASLLTGGRQPQHF.

This clonotype was found many times. The chain links TRBV20-1 to TRBJ2-3; 9 bases fit TRBD2. The V gene's germline CDR1 is DFQATT and CDR2 SNEGSKA (reference sequence). The CDR3 sequence is 13 residues long. CDR3: CGVVVAGVDTQYF. The CDR3 coding sequence is TGCGGGGTGGTAGTAGCGGGAGTGGATACGCAGTATTTT.

The gene calls are TRBV3-1 and TRBJ1-1; the match to TRBD1 covers 7 bases. The length of the CDR3 is 19 residues. The germline gives CDR1 LGHDT, CDR2 YNNKEL (reference sequence). Trimming at V came to 1 base and at J to 0 bases, leaving 14 bases not matched to a gene. Here the CDR3 reads CASSQVGGQRRFMNTEAFF. CDR3 DNA sequence: TGTGCCAGCAGCCAAGTGGGGGGACAGCGCCGCTTCATGAACACTGAAGCTTTCTTT.

The genes are TRBV7-9 and TRBJ2-1, with 10 bases aligning to TRBD2. This CDR3 has 14 residues. The junction had 4 bases not matched to a gene; V was cut back by 5 bases and J by 6 bases. CDR1 and CDR2 from the germline V gene are SEHNR and FQNEAQ (reference sequence). The CDR3 bases are TGTGCCAGCAGCGCAGCGGGAGGGATCAATGAGCAGTTCTTC. This gives the protein CASSAAGGINEQFF. The full variable domain, completed using reference TRBV7-9 and TRBJ2-1, is DTGVSQNPRHKITKRGQNVTFRCDPISEHNRLYWYRQTLGQGPEFLTYFQNEAQLEKSRLLSDRFSAERPKGSFSTLEIQRTEQGDSAMYLCASSAAGGINEQFFGPGTRLTVL.

This clonotype showed up many times. The genes are TRBV7-2 and TRBJ2-1, with TRBD1 matching over 11 bases. The CDR3 extends over 18 amino acids. Germline V CDR1 and CDR2: SGHTA, FQGNSA. Trimming at V came to 0 bases and at J to 4 bases, leaving 8 bases not matched to a gene. In nucleotides, the CDR3 is TGTGCCAGCAGCTTAGCAGGGTGGGACAGGGGGAAGTACAATGAGCAGTTCTTC. Translation: CASSLAGWDRGKYNEQFF.

This clonotype has a count of ten or more. The rearrangement joins TRBV28 to TRBJ2-7, with D tentatively TRBD1 or TRBD2 (5 bases each). V lost 5 bases and J 0 bases, leaving 14 bases between the germline ends. Germline V gene data show CDR1 as MDHEN and CDR2 as SYDVKM. CDR3 length: 15 amino acids. CDR3 residues: CASSNGGSLSYEQYF. DNA for the CDR3: TGTGCCAGCAGTAATGGGGGATCCCTCTCCTACGAGCAGTACTTC.